Shown below are 25 T cell receptor beta chains from a single sample sequenced in a study of radiation and T cells in renal cell carcinoma. TCRdb keeps only in-frame clones here, not all; method: immunoSEQ multiplex PCR. The table shows 8,500 to 10,000 clones, with roughly 50% occurring only once. Described treatment: 15 Gy SBRT to primary tumor, nephrectomy 4 weeks later. The input for sequencing was tumor tissue, taken from a patient whose treatment included radiotherapy and nephrectomy. These receptor sequences come from a man between 60 and 75 years old with renal cell carcinoma.

This clone turned up a few times. This chain connects TRBV4-1 to TRBJ1-2; D not resolved. CDR1 is MGHRA and CDR2 is YSYEKL in the germline V gene. Trimming stripped 0 bases from V and 8 bases from J, with 13 bases between. The CDR3 runs 14 residues. The CDR3 region is CASSQDPNRAGYTF. As DNA, the CDR3 is TGCGCCAGCAGCCAAGATCCCAATAGGGCCGGCTACACCTTC.

The chain links TRBV7-9 to TRBJ1-2; 9 bases map to TRBD1. CDR1 and CDR2 from the germline V gene are SEHNR and FQNEAQ (reference sequence). After removal of 3 bases from V and 8 bases from J, the junction contained 7 bases not matched to a gene. This CDR3 has 14 amino acids. As DNA, the CDR3 is TGTGCCAGCAGCTTTTTACAGGGGGCCCGAGGCTACACCTTC. This sequence encodes CASSFLQGARGYTF.

The CDR3 nucleotides read TGTGCCAGCTCACCACAGGGACTAGCGGGGTCCTACGAGCAGTACTTC. This encodes CASSPQGLAGSYEQYF. This chain joins TRBV18 and TRBJ2-7, with TRBD2 matching over 13 bases. CDR3 length: 16 amino acids. Germline V gives CDR1 KGHSH, CDR2 LQKENI. J gave up 1 base and V 1 base, and 1 base lay outside the gene matches.

Sample share makes this clone medium-sized. The V gene is TRBV7-9, the J gene TRBJ1-2; the D is unclear. Germline assignment: CDR1 SEHNR and CDR2 FQNEAQ (reference sequence). This CDR3 region has 11 residues. Trimming took off 3 bases at V and 2 bases at J, with 1 base between the two ends. CDR3 nucleotides: TGTGCCAGCAGCTTGAACTATGGCTACACCTTC. Protein sequence: CASSLNYGYTF.

The chain recombines TRBV27 with TRBJ1-2; no definite D call. The germline V gene encodes CDR1 MNHEY and CDR2 SMNVEV (reference sequence). Deletions cut 5 bases from V and 3 bases from J, with 16 bases between. The CDR3 is made up of 15 amino acids. This CDR3 is CASSLGTGGDYGYTF. Here the CDR3 DNA reads TGTGCCAGCAGTCTTGGAACGGGTGGGGACTATGGCTACACCTTC.

The rearrangement uses TRBV18 and TRBJ2-7, with 9 bases fitting TRBD1. The CDR3 spans 15 residues. Germline-derived CDR1 and CDR2 are KGHSH and LQKENI. Germline trimming cut 6 bases from V and 2 bases from J; bases unmatched to any gene: 8. CDR3 residues: CASSQGGQGTYEQYF. The CDR3 DNA follows: TGTGCCAGCTCCCAGGGGGGACAGGGAACCTACGAGCAGTACTTC. The entire variable domain, with the rest obtained from reference TRBV18 and TRBJ2-7, is as follows: NAGVMQNPRHLVRRRGQEARLRCSPMKGHSHVYWYRQLPEEGLKFMVYLQKENIIDESGMPKERFSAEFPKEGPSILRIQQVVRGDSAAYFCASSQGGQGTYEQYFGPGTRLTVT.

The chain uses TRBV5-1 and TRBJ2-7, with 9 bases identical to TRBD2. From germline, CDR1 is SGHRS and CDR2 YFSETQ. V lost 7 bases, J lost 4 bases, and 12 bases stayed unmatched. This CDR3 is 15 amino acids long. The CDR3 protein is CASRLISGRGYEQYF. For the CDR3, the DNA is TGCGCCAGCCGATTGATTAGCGGGAGAGGATACGAGCAGTACTTC.

In this sample, this clone turned up a few times. The chain has TRBV4-3 and TRBJ2-1; 10 nucleotides line up with TRBD2. V lost 1 base and J lost 7; bases outside the gene matches: 7. The CDR3 spans 16 residues. Germline values: CDR1 LGHNA, CDR2 YSLEER. The CDR3 loop is CASSQGSSGSLNEQFF. The CDR3 DNA is TGCGCCAGCAGCCAAGGGTCTAGCGGGAGCCTGAATGAGCAGTTCTTC.

This chain connects TRBV30 to TRBJ2-5; D not resolved. V lost 1 base, J lost 1 base, and 4 bases lay in between. Germline CDR1 reads GTSNPN; CDR2 reads SVGIG (reference sequence). CDR3 length: 12 residues. This chain's CDR3 is CAWSGAQETQYF. CDR3 DNA: TGTGCCTGGAGTGGGGCCCAAGAGACCCAGTACTTC. The whole variable domain, filled in from reference TRBV30 and TRBJ2-5, reads SQTIHQWPATLVQPVGSPLSLECTVEGTSNPNLYWYRQAAGRGLQLLFYSVGIGQISSEVPQNLSASRPQDRQFILSSKKLLLSDSGFYLCAWSGAQETQYFGPGTRLLVL.

V and J are TRBV5-1 and TRBJ2-7; 8 bases are shared with TRBD1. J lost 2 bases, V lost 1 base, and 5 bases had no gene match. Germline V CDR1 and CDR2: SGHRS, YFSETQ. The CDR3 extends over 15 amino acids. DNA of the CDR3: TGCGCCAGCAGCTTGTGGGCAGGGGGCGCCTACGAGCAGTACTTC. It codes for CASSLWAGGAYEQYF. The whole variable domain, filled in from reference TRBV5-1 and TRBJ2-7, reads KAGVTQTPRYLIKTRGQQVTLSCSPISGHRSVSWYQQTPGQGLQFLFEYFSETQRNKGNFPGRFSGRQFSNSRSEMNVSTLELGDSALYLCASSLWAGGAYEQYFGPGTRLTVT.

The CDR3 DNA reads TGTGCCAGCCTCCACAGGGAATCGGACGAGCAGTACTTC. Translating gives CASLHRESDEQYF. The chain has TRBV6-1 and TRBJ2-7; tentative D call: TRBD1 (6 bases). Germline assignment: CDR1 MNHNS and CDR2 SASEGT. V shed 8 bases and J shed 5 bases, with 16 bases lying between them. This CDR3 has 13 residues.

The CDR3 nucleotides read TGTGCCAGCAGACAGGGACAGGGCACCTTCTCTGGGGCCAACGTCCTGACTTTC. Amino acid sequence: CASRQGQGTFSGANVLTF. V and J are TRBV27 and TRBJ2-6; 9 bases fit TRBD1. Germline V gives CDR1 MNHEY, CDR2 SMNVEV (reference sequence). The CDR3 runs 18 residues. Trimming removed 6 bases from V and 0 bases from J; junction bases left unmatched: 9. The complete variable domain, with remaining parts taken from reference TRBV27 and TRBJ2-6, reads EAQVTQNPRYLITVTGKKLTVTCSQNMNHEYMSWYRQDPGLGLRQIYYSMNVEVTDKGDVPEGYKVSRKEKRNFPLILESPSPNQTSLYFCASRQGQGTFSGANVLTFGAGSRLTVL.

The J gene is TRBJ2-6, the V gene TRBV4-3; TRBD1 agrees at 9 bases. Germline V CDR1 and CDR2: LGHNA, YSLEER. The CDR3 has 17 residues. The junction had 7 bases not matched to a gene; V was cut back by 3 bases and J by 4 bases. CDR3: CASSQLGQGFGANVLTF. CDR3 in DNA: TGCGCCAGCAGCCAGCTCGGACAGGGGTTCGGGGCCAACGTCCTGACTTTC.

V and J are TRBV19 and TRBJ1-2; possible D gene TRBD1, 5 bases. The CDR3 consists of 12 residues. Trimming took 4 bases from V and 8 from J, leaving 11 bases between them. Germline CDR1 LNHDA, CDR2 SQIVND (reference sequence). The CDR3 region is CASSTQGSGYTF. DNA for the CDR3: TGTGCCAGTAGTACCCAGGGTTCAGGCTACACCTTC.

CDR3 coding DNA: TGTGCCAGTAGTACCCCCGGGCTCTTCTACGAGCAGTACTTC. Translating it yields CASSTPGLFYEQYF. The genes are TRBV19 and TRBJ2-7; D remains unclear. The germline CDR1 and CDR2 sequences are LNHDA and SQIVND (reference sequence). The V end was cut by 4 bases, the J end by 3 bases, with 13 bases between. The CDR3 covers 14 residues.

V usage is TRBV29-1 and J usage is TRBJ2-5; D is possibly TRBD1 or TRBD2 (5 bases each). With the DNA end fitting TRBJ2-7 better, the J assignment may be wrong. The CDR3 covers 14 residues. Germline V gives CDR1 SQVTM, CDR2 ANQGSEA. The CDR3 bases are TGCAGCGTTCTCAGGGACCCGAACTCCTACGAGCAGTACTTC. Its protein is CSVLRDPNSYEQYF.

The chain carries TRBV6-5 and TRBJ1-5; D gene ambiguous. Germline values: CDR1 MNHEY, CDR2 SVGAGI. Trimming removed 0 bases at V and 6 bases at J, with 9 bases between. The CDR3 has 14 amino acids. The CDR3 is CASSYSRYRQPQHF. For the CDR3, the DNA is TGTGCCAGCAGTTACTCGAGGTATCGTCAGCCCCAGCATTTT.

J is TRBJ1-1 and V is TRBV2, with 9 bases identical to TRBD1. This CDR3 contains 11 residues. With 6 bases clipped from V and 11 bases from J, the junction kept 4 bases outside the gene matches. The germline V gene encodes CDR1 SNHLY and CDR2 FYNNEI. Here the CDR3 reads CASRLQGAAFF. CDR3 sequence (DNA): TGTGCCAGCAGACTACAGGGGGCGGCTTTCTTT.

V gene TRBV28 combines with J gene TRBJ1-6; D gene ambiguous. Germline values: CDR1 MDHEN, CDR2 SYDVKM. V was clipped by 6 bases and J by 7 bases, with 7 bases between them. The CDR3 runs 12 residues. CDR3 nucleotides: TGTGCCAGCAGGCTCAGGAATTCACCCCTCCACTTT. Protein: CASRLRNSPLHF.

V and J are TRBV30 and TRBJ1-3; D may be TRBD1 (6 bases). CDR1 GTSNPN and CDR2 SVGIG come from the germline V gene (reference sequence). Trimming pared 3 bases from V and 3 bases from J, leaving 12 bases between. CDR3 length: 14 amino acids. The CDR3 sequence: CAWRSQGFGNTIYF. The CDR3 bases are TGTGCCTGGAGGAGCCAGGGGTTTGGAAACACCATATATTTT.

The chain combines TRBV6-4 with TRBJ2-1, with 8 positions matching TRBD2. CDR1 is MRHNA and CDR2 is SNTAGT in the germline V gene. The CDR3 spans 15 residues. Germline trimming cut 2 bases from V and 2 bases from J; bases unmatched to any gene: 2. For the CDR3, the DNA is TGTGCCAGCAGTGACCAAGCGGGAGCCTACAATGAGCAGTTCTTC. Amino acids: CASSDQAGAYNEQFF.

The chain has TRBV27 and TRBJ1-5, with no clear D. The CDR3 is 14 amino acids. Looked up from germline, CDR1 is MNHEY and CDR2 is SMNVEV (reference sequence). V shed 6 bases and J shed 4 bases, with 13 bases lying between them. CDR3 sequence (DNA): TGTGCCAGCAGAAGAACGACGGAAAATCAGCCCCAGCATTTT. Residues: CASRRTTENQPQHF.

The J gene is TRBJ1-1, the V gene TRBV6-4, with D tentatively TRBD1 (6 bases). In germline, CDR1 is MRHNA, CDR2 SNTAGT. The CDR3 loop spans 14 amino acids. V was trimmed by 6 bases and J by 5 bases, leaving 16 bases between them. Here the CDR3 reads CASSVSPGTTEAFF. CDR3 coding DNA: TGTGCCAGCAGCGTCTCACCCGGGACAACTGAAGCTTTCTTT.

The CDR3 protein is CASTQFVGEQFF. The CDR3 coding sequence is TGTGCCAGCACCCAATTCGTTGGTGAGCAGTTCTTC. This chain uses TRBV6-6 with TRBJ2-1, with no clear D. This CDR3 has 12 amino acids. CDR1 and CDR2 from the germline V gene are MNHNY and SVGAGI (reference sequence). V lost 7 bases to trimming and J lost 9 bases, with 13 bases between them.

This rearrangement joins TRBV18 to TRBJ1-1, with a weak D call TRBD1 (5 bases). Trimming shortened V by 0 bases and J by 3 bases, and 11 bases separated the two germline ends. CDR1 and CDR2 (germline): KGHSH, LQKENI. The CDR3 loop spans 15 amino acids. The CDR3 loop reads CASSPPGVTDTEAFF. CDR3 in DNA: TGTGCCAGCTCACCACCGGGGGTTACGGACACTGAAGCTTTCTTT.